This T cell receptor beta chain appears in the sequencing data of a study of blood T cell repertoires in COVID-19. Study in general: T cells, B-cell-depleted T cells, or PBMCs supplied cDNA or gDNA.

Germline V CDR1 and CDR2: MDHEN, SYDVKM. This CDR3 contains 20 residues. With V trimmed by 6 bases and J by 4 bases, 22 bases remained unmatched. This table comes from immunoSEQ multiplex PCR, and its TCRdb copy is limited to in-frame clones, with some not included. The profile shows about 370,000 clones, around 89% of them singletons. This receptor was obtained from a woman aged 25 to 45 with COVID-19, enrolled during active disease. The specimen was peripheral blood. The rearrangement links TRBV28 to TRBJ2-1; TRBD1 aligns across 9 bases. CDR3: CASSRRSRGTGPRGYNEQFF. The CDR3 DNA sequence: TGTGCCAGCAGCCGACGCAGCCGCGGGACAGGGCCTCGGGGGTACAATGAGCAGTTCTTC.